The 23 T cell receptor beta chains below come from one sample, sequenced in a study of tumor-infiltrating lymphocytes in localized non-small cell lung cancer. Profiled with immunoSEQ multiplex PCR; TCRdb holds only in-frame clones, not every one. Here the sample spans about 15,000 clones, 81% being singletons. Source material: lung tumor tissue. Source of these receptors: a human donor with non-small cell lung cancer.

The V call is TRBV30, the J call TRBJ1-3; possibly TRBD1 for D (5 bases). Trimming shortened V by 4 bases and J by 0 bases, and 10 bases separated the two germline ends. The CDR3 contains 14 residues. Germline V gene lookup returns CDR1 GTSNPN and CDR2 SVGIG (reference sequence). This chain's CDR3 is CAWMGTSSGNTIYF. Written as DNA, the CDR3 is TGTGCCTGGATGGGGACCAGCTCTGGAAACACCATATATTTT. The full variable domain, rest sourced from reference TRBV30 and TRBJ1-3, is SQTIHQWPATLVQPVGSPLSLECTVEGTSNPNLYWYRQAAGRGLQLLFYSVGIGQISSEVPQNLSASRPQDRQFILSSKKLLLSDSGFYLCAWMGTSSGNTIYFGEGSWLTVV.

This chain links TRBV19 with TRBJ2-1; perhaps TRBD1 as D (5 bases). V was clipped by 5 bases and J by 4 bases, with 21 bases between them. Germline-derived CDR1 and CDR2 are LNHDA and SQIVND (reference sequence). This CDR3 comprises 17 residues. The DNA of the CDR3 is TGTGCCAGTAGTCCGAGTTGGGGCCAGCCCCATTACAATGAGCAGTTCTTC. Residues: CASSPSWGQPHYNEQFF.

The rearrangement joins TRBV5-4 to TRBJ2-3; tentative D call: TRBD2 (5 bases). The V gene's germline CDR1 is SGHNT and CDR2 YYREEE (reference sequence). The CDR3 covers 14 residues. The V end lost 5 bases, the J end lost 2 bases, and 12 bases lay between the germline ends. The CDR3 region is CASSLPGNTDTQYF. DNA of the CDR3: TGTGCCAGCAGTCTCCCGGGGAACACAGATACGCAGTATTTT.

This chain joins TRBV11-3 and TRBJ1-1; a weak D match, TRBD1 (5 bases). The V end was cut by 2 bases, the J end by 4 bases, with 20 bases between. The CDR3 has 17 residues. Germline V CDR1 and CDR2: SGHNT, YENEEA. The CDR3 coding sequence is TGTGCCAGCAGCTTAAGTGTGGTTGGCAGGGAAGGCACTGAAGCTTTCTTT. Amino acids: CASSLSVVGREGTEAFF.

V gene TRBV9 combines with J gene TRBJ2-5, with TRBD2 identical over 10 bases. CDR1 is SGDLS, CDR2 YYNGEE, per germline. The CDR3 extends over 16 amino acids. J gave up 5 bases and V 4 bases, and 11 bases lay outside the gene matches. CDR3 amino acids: CASSTRTSGYEETQYF. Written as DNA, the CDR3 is TGTGCCAGCAGCACACGGACTAGCGGCTATGAGGAGACCCAGTACTTC.

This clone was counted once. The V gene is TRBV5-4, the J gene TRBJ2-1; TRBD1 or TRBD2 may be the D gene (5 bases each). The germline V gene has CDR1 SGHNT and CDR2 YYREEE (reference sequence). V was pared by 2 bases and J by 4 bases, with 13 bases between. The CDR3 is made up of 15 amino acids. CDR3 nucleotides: TGTGCCAGCAGCTTCGACGGGGCTGGGTACAATGAGCAGTTCTTC. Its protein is CASSFDGAGYNEQFF.

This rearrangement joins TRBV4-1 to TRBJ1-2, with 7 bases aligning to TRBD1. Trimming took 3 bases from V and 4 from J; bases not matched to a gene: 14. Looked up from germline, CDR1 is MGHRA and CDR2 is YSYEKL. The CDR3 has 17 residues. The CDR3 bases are TGCGCCAGCAGCCAGGGACAGTTCCAGGGTTCGATCTATGGCTACACCTTC. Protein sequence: CASSQGQFQGSIYGYTF.

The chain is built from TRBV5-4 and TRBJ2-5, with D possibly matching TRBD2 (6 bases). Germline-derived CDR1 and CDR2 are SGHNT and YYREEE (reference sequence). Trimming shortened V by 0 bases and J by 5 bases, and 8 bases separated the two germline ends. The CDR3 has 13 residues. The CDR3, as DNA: TGTGCCAGCAGCTTGGGAGGAGGGGAGACCCAGTACTTC. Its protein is CASSLGGGETQYF.

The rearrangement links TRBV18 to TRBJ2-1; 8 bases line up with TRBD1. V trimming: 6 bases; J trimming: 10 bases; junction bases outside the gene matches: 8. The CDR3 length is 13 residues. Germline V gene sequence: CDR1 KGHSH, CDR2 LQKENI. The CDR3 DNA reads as TGTGCCAGCTCGGACAGGGAAATCGGGGAGCAGTTCTTC. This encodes CASSDREIGEQFF.

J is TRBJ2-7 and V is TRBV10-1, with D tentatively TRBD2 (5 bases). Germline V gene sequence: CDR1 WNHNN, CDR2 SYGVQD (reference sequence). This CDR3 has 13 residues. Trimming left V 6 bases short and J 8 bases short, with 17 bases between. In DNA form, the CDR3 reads TGCGCCAGCAGGGAACACGTAGGGAGTAAGCAGTACTTC. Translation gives CASREHVGSKQYF.

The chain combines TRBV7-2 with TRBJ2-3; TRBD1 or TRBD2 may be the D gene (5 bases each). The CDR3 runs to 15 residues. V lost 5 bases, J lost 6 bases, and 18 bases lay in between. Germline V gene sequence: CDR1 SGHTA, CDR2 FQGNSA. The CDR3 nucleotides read TGTGCCAGCAGCCAGCTGGACATCGGGGCCGATACGCAGTATTTT. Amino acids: CASSQLDIGADTQYF.

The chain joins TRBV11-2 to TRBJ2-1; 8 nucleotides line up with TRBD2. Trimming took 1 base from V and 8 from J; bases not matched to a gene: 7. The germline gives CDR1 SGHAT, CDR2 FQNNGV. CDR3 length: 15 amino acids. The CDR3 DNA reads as TGTGCCAGCAGCTTAGCCGGGAGGGCATGGGATGAGCAGTTCTTC. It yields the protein CASSLAGRAWDEQFF.

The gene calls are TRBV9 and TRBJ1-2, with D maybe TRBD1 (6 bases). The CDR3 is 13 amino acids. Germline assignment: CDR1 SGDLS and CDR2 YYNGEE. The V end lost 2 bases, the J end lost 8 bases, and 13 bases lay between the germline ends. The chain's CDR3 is CASSVNTGSGYTF. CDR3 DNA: TGTGCCAGCAGCGTGAACACAGGGTCCGGCTACACCTTC.

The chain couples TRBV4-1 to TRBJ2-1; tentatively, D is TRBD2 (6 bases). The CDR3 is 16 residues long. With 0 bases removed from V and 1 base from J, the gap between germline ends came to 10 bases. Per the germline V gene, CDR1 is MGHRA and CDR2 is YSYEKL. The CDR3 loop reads CASSQESGGSYNEQFF. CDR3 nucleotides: TGCGCCAGCAGCCAAGAAAGCGGAGGGTCCTACAATGAGCAGTTCTTC.

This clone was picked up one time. Here the CDR3 reads CSAPQSGRAGDEQFF. The CDR3 DNA sequence: TGCAGCGCTCCCCAGAGCGGGAGGGCTGGGGATGAGCAGTTCTTC. The rearrangement links TRBV29-1 to TRBJ2-1, with 10 bases matching TRBD2. CDR3 length equals 15 residues. V lost 7 bases, J lost 8 bases, and 14 bases stayed unmatched. Germline V CDR1 and CDR2: SQVTM, ANQGSEA.

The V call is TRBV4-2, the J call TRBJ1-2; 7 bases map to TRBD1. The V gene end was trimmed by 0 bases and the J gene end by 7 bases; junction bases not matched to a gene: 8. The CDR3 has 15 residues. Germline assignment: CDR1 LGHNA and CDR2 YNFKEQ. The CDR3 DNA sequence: TGTGCCAGCAGCCAAGAAAAGACAGGGATCGGTGGCTACACCTTC. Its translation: CASSQEKTGIGGYTF.

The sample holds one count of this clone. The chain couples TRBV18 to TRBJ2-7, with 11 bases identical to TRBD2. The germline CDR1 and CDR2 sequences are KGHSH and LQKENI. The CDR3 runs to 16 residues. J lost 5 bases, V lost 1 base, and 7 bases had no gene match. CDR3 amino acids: CASSPRLAGFQHEQYF. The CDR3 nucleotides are TGTGCCAGCTCACCACGACTAGCGGGATTCCAGCACGAGCAGTACTTC.

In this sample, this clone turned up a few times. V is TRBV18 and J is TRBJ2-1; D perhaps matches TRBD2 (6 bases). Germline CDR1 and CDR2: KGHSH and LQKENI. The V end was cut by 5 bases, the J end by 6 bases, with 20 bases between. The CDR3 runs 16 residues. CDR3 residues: CASSRDRLGAGNEQFF. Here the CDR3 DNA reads TGTGCCAGCTCAAGGGATCGACTAGGGGCTGGCAATGAGCAGTTCTTC.

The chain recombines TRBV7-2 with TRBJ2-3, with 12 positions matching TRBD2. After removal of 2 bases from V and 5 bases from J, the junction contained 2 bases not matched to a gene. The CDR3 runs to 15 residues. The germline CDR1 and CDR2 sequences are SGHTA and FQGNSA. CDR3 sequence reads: CASSLWGLAGDTQYF. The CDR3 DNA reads TGTGCCAGCAGCTTATGGGGACTAGCGGGAGATACGCAGTATTTT.

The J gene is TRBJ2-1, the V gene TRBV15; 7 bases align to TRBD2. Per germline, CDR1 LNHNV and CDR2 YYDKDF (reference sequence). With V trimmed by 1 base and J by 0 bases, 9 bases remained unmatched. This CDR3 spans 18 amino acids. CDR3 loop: CATSRVTTSRGSYNEQFF. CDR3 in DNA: TGTGCCACCAGCAGAGTCACGACTAGCCGGGGCTCCTACAATGAGCAGTTCTTC.

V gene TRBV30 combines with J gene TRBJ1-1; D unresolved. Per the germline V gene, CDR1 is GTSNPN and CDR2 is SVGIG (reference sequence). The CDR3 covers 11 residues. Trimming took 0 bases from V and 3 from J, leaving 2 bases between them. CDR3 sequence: CAWSVHTEAFF. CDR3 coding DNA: TGTGCCTGGAGTGTACACACTGAAGCTTTCTTT.

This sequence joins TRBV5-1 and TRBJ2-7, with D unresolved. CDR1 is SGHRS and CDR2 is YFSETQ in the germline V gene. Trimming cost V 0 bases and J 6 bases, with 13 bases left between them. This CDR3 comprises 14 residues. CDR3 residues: CASSLEVGLGEQYF. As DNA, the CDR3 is TGCGCCAGCAGCTTGGAGGTGGGCCTAGGCGAGCAGTACTTC.

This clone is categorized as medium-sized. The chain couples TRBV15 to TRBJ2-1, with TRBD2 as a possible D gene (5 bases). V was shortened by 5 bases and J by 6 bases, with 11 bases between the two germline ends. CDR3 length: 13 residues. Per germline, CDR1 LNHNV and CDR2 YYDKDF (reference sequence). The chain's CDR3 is CATSVSRGNEQFF. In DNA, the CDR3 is TGTGCCACCAGCGTCTCACGGGGCAATGAGCAGTTCTTC.